This T cell receptor (beta chain) came from a study of CD8+ T cells in alopecia areata. Peripheral blood samples and lesional scalp punch biopsies were obtained from alopecia areata patients. Investigators isolated RNA and reverse transcribed it into cDNA to act as the sequencing template. Repertoires were generated with immunoSEQ multiplex PCR, while TCRdb's copy carries only in-frame clones and drops some. The sample consists of roughly 120,000 clones, roughly two fifths of them appearing once. This clone was picked up a small number of times. The antigen remains unidentified. This CDR3 is built from 16 residues. Between the trimmed V and J ends, which lost 5 bases and 7 bases, there was a span of 23 bases. Germline V lookup: CDR1 SEHNR, CDR2 FQNEAQ (reference sequence). Regarding the study as a whole: Possibly because of HLA-related factors, TCR sharing was less clear across patients than in mice.

V and J are TRBV7-9 and TRBJ1-2, with a tentative D call TRBD1 (5 bases). The sequence was obtained from a human donor with alopecia areata. The sequencing sample was made of CD4+ T cells sorted from blood. DNA of the CDR3: TGTGCCAGCAGCCCCAATCGTGTCCGGACAATTTTTGGCTACACCTTC. Residues: CASSPNRVRTIFGYTF.